These 27 T cell receptor beta chains originate from one sample sequenced in a study of blood T cells in healthy people across ages. A J-beta primer mix and a sample-barcoded 5' primer were used in a second PCR of roughly 6 to 12 cycles. TCRdb re-called the 5' RACE reads with MiXCR, one entry per CDR3 protein. The sample has around 2 million distinct CDR3 sequences; approximately 40% are singletons. Sequencing was performed on blood. The source of these receptors is a human donor in good health.

The chain has TRBV4-1 and TRBJ1-3, with D hard to call. Looked up from germline, CDR1 is MGHRA and CDR2 is YSYEKL. The CDR3 is made up of 17 amino acids. Trimming took off 4 bases at V and 5 bases at J, with 21 bases between the two ends. The CDR3 bases are TGCGCCAGCAGCCGGATTGCGAGTAGCCGGGGTCGAAACACCATATATTTT. Translating it yields CASSRIASSRGRNTIYF.

As to this clonotype: Relative to the germline gene, one junction end is altered; a read error may explain this. The chain is built from TRBV5-5 and TRBJ1-2; 10 bases match TRBD1. There are 15 residues in the CDR3. Looked up from germline, CDR1 is SGHKS and CDR2 is YYEKEE (reference sequence). CDR3 DNA sequence: TGTGGCAGCAGCACGGACCCGGGACAGGGGTATGGCTACACCTTC. This codes for CGSSTDPGQGYGYTF.

The chain uses TRBV29-1 and TRBJ1-2; unclear D gene. Germline V gene sequence: CDR1 SQVTM, CDR2 ANQGSEA. This CDR3 comprises 16 residues. Trimming stripped 7 bases from V and 6 bases from J, with 27 bases between. The CDR3 here is CSALRQCAGSQDGYTF. CDR3 DNA: TGCAGCGCGTTACGCCAATGCGCGGGGAGTCAGGATGGCTACACCTTC.

V and J are TRBV4-1 and TRBJ1-4, with D unclear. Germline V lookup: CDR1 MGHRA, CDR2 YSYEKL. V was cut by 1 base and J by 9 bases, with 6 bases left in between. This CDR3 contains 12 residues. The DNA of the CDR3 is TGCGCCAGCAGCCAAGGGTCTCAAAAACTGTTTTTT. Protein product: CASSQGSQKLFF.

The chain combines TRBV2 with TRBJ2-3; no clear D. The CDR3 runs to 14 residues. V was clipped by 6 bases and J by 4 bases, with 14 bases between them. Germline V gene sequence: CDR1 SNHLY, CDR2 FYNNEI. The CDR3 DNA is TGTGCCAGCAGCGTAAACTTGGGCGCAGATACGCAGTATTTT. Its translation: CASSVNLGADTQYF.

This clonotype was seen more than once but under ten times. A junction boundary mismatches the germline segment, possibly from a read error. V gene TRBV7-8 combines with J gene TRBJ2-1; weak D call: TRBD1 (5 bases). The germline gives CDR1 SGHVS, CDR2 FQNEAQ. The CDR3 covers 15 residues. The CDR3 DNA is TGTGCCGGCAGCTCAAGGACAAGCTCCTACAATGAGCAGTTCTTC. Its protein is CAGSSRTSSYNEQFF.

V usage is TRBV29-1 and J usage is TRBJ1-1, with a weak D call TRBD1 (5 bases). V was shortened by 7 bases and J by 3 bases, with 6 bases between the two germline ends. From germline, CDR1 is SQVTM and CDR2 ANQGSEA. The CDR3 totals 10 residues. The DNA of the CDR3 is TGCAGCGGAGGGGACACTGAAGCTTTCTTT. It yields the protein CSGGDTEAFF.

This clonotype appeared a few times. The chain links TRBV12-3 or TRBV12-4 to TRBJ2-1; D is unclear. This CDR3 is built from 17 residues. With 3 bases removed from V and 0 bases from J, the gap between germline ends came to 15 bases. Written as DNA, the CDR3 is TGTGCCAGCAGTTTTAATACTTGGATTAGCTCCTACAATGAGCAGTTCTTC. The encoded protein is CASSFNTWISSYNEQFF.

The rearrangement uses TRBV7-6 and TRBJ1-5; D not resolved. V lost 0 bases, J lost 2 bases, and 11 bases lay in between. Per germline, CDR1 SGHVS and CDR2 FNYEAQ. The CDR3 has 16 amino acids. CDR3: CASSLAPSVGNQPQHF. CDR3 nucleotide sequence: TGTGCCAGCAGCTTAGCACCCAGTGTGGGCAATCAGCCCCAGCATTTT.

The chain has TRBV10-3 and TRBJ2-7, with 11 bases lining up with TRBD1. V was clipped by 10 bases and J by 6 bases; unmatched bases: 8. Germline assignment: CDR1 ENHRY and CDR2 SYGVKD. The CDR3 loop spans 13 amino acids. Here the CDR3 DNA reads TGTGCCACGAACCCCGGGACAGGGGGCGAGCAGTACTTC. Translating it yields CATNPGTGGEQYF.

Concerning this clonotype: The junction departs from germline at one end; a sequencing error may be responsible. V is TRBV5-1 and J is TRBJ2-7; 7 bases map to TRBD2. CDR3 length equals 13 residues. CDR1 is SGHRS and CDR2 is YFSETQ in the germline V gene. CDR3 nucleotide sequence: TGCGCCGGCAGACCGGGGGGCTCCTACGAGCAGTACTTC. This codes for CAGRPGGSYEQYF.

The chain has TRBV7-2 and TRBJ2-1; D possibly corresponds to TRBD1 (7 bases). The length of the CDR3 is 15 residues. Germline V gene sequence: CDR1 SGHTA, CDR2 FQGNSA. Trimming removed 4 bases from V and 6 bases from J, with 16 bases in between. The CDR3 region is CASSSGGQGGNEQFF. CDR3 coding DNA: TGTGCCAGCAGCTCTGGGGGGCAGGGGGGCAATGAGCAGTTCTTC.

The genes are TRBV29-1 and TRBJ2-1, with 10 bases lining up with TRBD2. The CDR3 is 16 residues long. J lost 0 bases, V lost 4 bases, and 6 bases had no gene match. Per the germline V gene, CDR1 is SQVTM and CDR2 is ANQGSEA. The CDR3 loop reads CSVGGASGSSYNEQFF. CDR3 nucleotide sequence: TGCAGCGTTGGGGGGGCTAGCGGGAGCTCCTACAATGAGCAGTTCTTC.

The genes are TRBV12-3 or TRBV12-4 and TRBJ2-5; 7 bases map to TRBD1. The junction had 10 bases not matched to a gene; V was cut back by 4 bases and J by 11 bases. The CDR3 runs to 13 residues. The CDR3 region is CASSSGTDYGQYF. In nucleotides, the CDR3 is TGTGCCAGCAGTTCCGGGACAGACTACGGGCAGTACTTC.

V is TRBV6-1 and J is TRBJ1-5, with TRBD1 identical over 9 bases. J lost 1 base, V lost 8 bases, and 12 bases had no gene match. CDR3 size: 17 residues. From germline, CDR1 is MNHNS and CDR2 SASEGT. CDR3 protein: CASHRTGAEKSNQPQHF. The CDR3 nucleotides are TGTGCCAGCCACCGGACAGGGGCGGAAAAGAGCAATCAGCCCCAGCATTTT.

The CDR3 is CSVEDNYAEVTADTQYF. The CDR3 nucleotides are TGCAGCGTTGAAGACAATTATGCGGAGGTCACGGCAGATACGCAGTATTTT. V is TRBV29-1 and J is TRBJ2-3; TRBD2 is a possible D gene (5 bases). V gave up 0 bases and J gave up 4 bases, with 20 bases separating them. Germline V CDR1 and CDR2: SQVTM, ANQGSEA. The CDR3 has 17 residues.

The genes are TRBV5-1 and TRBJ1-2, with a weak D call TRBD1 (5 bases). Trimming left V 4 bases short and J 7 bases short, with 23 bases between. This CDR3 is 16 amino acids long. Germline CDR1 reads SGHRS; CDR2 reads YFSETQ. The CDR3 sequence: CASSIEPGPSKSGYTF. The CDR3 DNA reads as TGCGCCAGCAGCATAGAACCGGGACCGAGTAAAAGTGGCTACACCTTC.

In this sample, this clonotype turned up many times. The V call is TRBV4-1, the J call TRBJ2-1; D gene uncertain. This CDR3 is 12 amino acids long. Germline V gene lookup returns CDR1 MGHRA and CDR2 YSYEKL. V dropped 1 base and J dropped 7 bases, with 5 bases sitting between them. For the CDR3, the DNA is TGCGCCAGCAGCCAAGCTCGGAATGAGCAGTTCTTC. This codes for CASSQARNEQFF.

This clonotype was counted between two and nine times. The J gene is TRBJ2-4, the V gene TRBV7-9; D is undetermined. Gene TRBJ2-7 matches the end of the DNA better, so the J call may be wrong. The CDR3 covers 14 residues. Germline loops: CDR1 SEHNR, CDR2 FQNEAQ (reference sequence). The CDR3 reads CAGGSTDLTYEQYF. The CDR3 DNA reads TGTGCCGGCGGCTCCACGGACCTGACCTACGAGCAGTACTTC.

The J gene is TRBJ2-5, the V gene TRBV12-3 or TRBV12-4; 7 bases line up with TRBD2. The CDR3 has 13 residues. Unmatched junction bases numbered 11, after V lost 5 bases and J lost 11 bases. CDR3 coding DNA: TGTGCCAGCAGTCCAAATATTCGGGGGGAGCAGTACTTC. It encodes CASSPNIRGEQYF.

The J gene is TRBJ1-5, the V gene TRBV20-1, with D perhaps TRBD1 (5 bases). This CDR3 region has 15 residues. Trimming stripped 3 bases from V and 0 bases from J, with 12 bases between. CDR1 and CDR2 (germline): DFQATT, SNEGSKA (reference sequence). CDR3 nucleotide sequence: TGCAGTGCTAGCCTGACAGCCCTTAGCAATCAGCCCCAGCATTTT. Translated: CSASLTALSNQPQHF.

The V gene is TRBV4-1, the J gene TRBJ1-5; no clear D gene. The CDR3 has 16 residues. CDR1 MGHRA and CDR2 YSYEKL come from the germline V gene. The ends were cut back, 2 bases at V and 9 bases at J, with 20 bases in the middle. The CDR3 region is CASSQIAKVPSGPQHF. As DNA, the CDR3 is TGCGCCAGCAGCCAAATTGCAAAGGTCCCCTCAGGGCCCCAGCATTTT.

The chain couples TRBV20-1 to TRBJ2-7; no definite D call. With 3 bases removed from V and 0 bases from J, the gap between germline ends came to 9 bases. The germline V gene encodes CDR1 DFQATT and CDR2 SNEGSKA (reference sequence). The length of the CDR3 is 13 residues. The CDR3 loop is CSASPGPSYEQYF. The CDR3 DNA reads as TGCAGTGCTAGTCCGGGTCCCTCCTACGAGCAGTACTTC.

This chain links TRBV4-1 with TRBJ2-1; D assignment may be TRBD1 or TRBD2 (5 bases each). Trimming removed 4 bases at V and 6 bases at J, with 16 bases between. From germline, CDR1 is MGHRA and CDR2 YSYEKL. The CDR3 covers 15 residues. The CDR3 DNA reads TGCGCCAGCAGCCTCCTCGGGGCCGTGGGCAATGAGCAGTTCTTC. Translation gives CASSLLGAVGNEQFF.

V and J are TRBV2 and TRBJ2-2, with D unresolved. CDR1 is SNHLY and CDR2 is FYNNEI in the germline V gene. V was clipped by 3 bases and J by 8 bases, with 7 bases between them. This CDR3 region has 12 residues. CDR3 in DNA: TGTGCCAGCAGTGACGAAGGAGGGGAGCTGTTTTTT. Translation: CASSDEGGELFF. Combining the CDR3 with reference TRBV2 and TRBJ2-2 gives the whole variable domain EPEVTQTPSHQVTQMGQEVILRCVPISNHLYFYWYRQILGQKVEFLVSFYNNEISEKSEIFDDQFSVERPDGSNFTLKIRSTKLEDSAMYFCASSDEGGELFFGEGSRLTVL.

This clonotype showed up just once. This chain joins TRBV7-3 and TRBJ1-2; 8 bases align to TRBD1. The germline CDR1 and CDR2 sequences are SGHTA and FQGTGA. Losses at the gene ends were 6 bases for V and 4 bases for J; bases not matched to a gene: 4. This CDR3 is built from 13 residues. The CDR3 coding sequence is TGTGCCAGCAGAACGGACAGGGCCTATGGCTACACCTTC. Its protein is CASRTDRAYGYTF.

This clonotype was counted between two and nine times. The chain couples TRBV6-2 or TRBV6-3 to TRBJ1-2; D remains ambiguous. The V and J ends lost 6 bases and 8 bases respectively, with 19 bases between them. From germline, CDR1 is MNHEY and CDR2 SVGEGT. This CDR3 is built from 14 residues. CDR3 nucleotide sequence: TGTGCCAGCAGCCGTGGAGAGTGGGATAGAGGCTACACCTTC. Translating it yields CASSRGEWDRGYTF.